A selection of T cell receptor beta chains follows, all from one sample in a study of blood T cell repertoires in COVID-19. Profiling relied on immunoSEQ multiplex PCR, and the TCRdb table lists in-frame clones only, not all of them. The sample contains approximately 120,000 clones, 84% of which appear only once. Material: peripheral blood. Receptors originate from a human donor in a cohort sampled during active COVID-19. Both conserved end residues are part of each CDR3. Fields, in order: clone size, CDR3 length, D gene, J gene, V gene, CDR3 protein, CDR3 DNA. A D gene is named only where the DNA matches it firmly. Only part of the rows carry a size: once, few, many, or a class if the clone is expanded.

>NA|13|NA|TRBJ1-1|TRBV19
CASTRLQTGAAFF
TGTGCCAGTACCCGACTACAGACAGGTGCAGCTTTCTTT
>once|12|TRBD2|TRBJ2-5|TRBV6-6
CASGAGMKTQYF
TGTGCCAGCGGAGCGGGGATGAAGACCCAGTACTTC
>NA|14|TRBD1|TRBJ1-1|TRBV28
CASSPRGRGRGAFF
TGTGCCAGCAGCCCCAGGGGCAGGGGGCGCGGCGCTTTCTTT
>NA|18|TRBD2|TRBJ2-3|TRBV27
CASSLGLAGGQGTDTQYF
TGTGCCAGCAGTTTAGGACTAGCGGGGGGGCAGGGGACAGATACGCAGTATTTT
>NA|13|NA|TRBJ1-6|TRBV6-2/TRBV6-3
CASSYEVNSPLHF
TGTGCCAGCAGTTACGAGGTGAATTCACCCCTCCACTTT
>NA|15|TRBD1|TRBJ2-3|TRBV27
CASSYNDRAGDTQYF
TGTGCCAGCAGTTACAACGACAGGGCCGGAGATACGCAGTATTTT
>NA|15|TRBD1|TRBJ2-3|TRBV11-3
CASSFGTGYTDTQYF
TGTGCCAGCAGCTTCGGGACAGGGTACACAGATACGCAGTATTTT
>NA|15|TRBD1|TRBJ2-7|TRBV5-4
CASSLRDRDAYEQYF
TGTGCCAGCAGCTTGAGGGACAGGGATGCCTACGAGCAGTACTTC
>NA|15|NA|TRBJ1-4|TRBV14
CASSQEQGINEKLFF
TGTGCCAGCAGCCAAGAGCAGGGCATTAATGAAAAACTGTTTTTT
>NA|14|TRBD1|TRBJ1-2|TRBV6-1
CASSEGQGLFGYTF
TGTGCCAGCAGTGAAGGACAGGGCCTTTTTGGCTACACCTTC